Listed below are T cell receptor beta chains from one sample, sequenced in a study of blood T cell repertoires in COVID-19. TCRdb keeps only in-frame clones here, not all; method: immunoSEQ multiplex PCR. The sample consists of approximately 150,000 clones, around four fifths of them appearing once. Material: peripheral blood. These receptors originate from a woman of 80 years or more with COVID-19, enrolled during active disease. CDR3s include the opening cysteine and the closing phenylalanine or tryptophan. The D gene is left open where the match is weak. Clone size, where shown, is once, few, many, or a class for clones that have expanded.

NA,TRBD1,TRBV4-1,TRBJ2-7,CASSQAPQGGTTYEQYF,TGCGCCAGCAGCCAAGCCCCACAGGGGGGCACAACCTACGAGCAGTACTTC
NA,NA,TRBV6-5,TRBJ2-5,CASLRPGLKETQYF,TGTGCCAGCCTTCGGCCGGGTCTGAAAGAGACCCAGTACTTC
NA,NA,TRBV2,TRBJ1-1,CASSTQNTEAFF,TGTGCCAGCAGCACACAGAACACTGAAGCTTTCTTT
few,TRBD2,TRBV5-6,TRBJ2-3,CASSLRVAGGSTDTQYF,TGTGCCAGCAGCTTGAGGGTAGCGGGGGGGAGCACAGATACGCAGTATTTT
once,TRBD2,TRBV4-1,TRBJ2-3,CASSLTGTSGRLDTQYF,TGCGCCAGCAGCCTGACCGGGACTAGCGGGAGGTTGGATACGCAGTATTTT
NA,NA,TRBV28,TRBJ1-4,CASTITPMGGNRKKLFF,TGTGCCAGCACCATCACCCCGATGGGGGGGAATAGAAAAAAACTGTTTTTT
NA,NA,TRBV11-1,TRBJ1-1,CASSLVQGTEAFF,TGTGCCAGCAGCTTAGTGCAGGGCACTGAAGCTTTCTTT
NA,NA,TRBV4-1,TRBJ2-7,CASSLESGVTYEQYF,TGCGCCAGCAGCCTAGAGTCGGGGGTTACCTACGAGCAGTACTTC
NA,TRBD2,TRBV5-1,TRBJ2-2,CASRTSSGTGELFF,TGCGCCAGCAGGACTAGCTCTGGCACCGGGGAGCTGTTTTTT
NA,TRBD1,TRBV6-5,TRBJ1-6,CASRITDRGGSPLHF,TGTGCCAGCAGGATCACGGACAGGGGTGGATCACCCCTCCACTTT
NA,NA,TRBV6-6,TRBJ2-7,CASTPVGVSGEQYF,TGTGCCAGCACCCCCGTGGGAGTTTCGGGCGAGCAGTACTTC
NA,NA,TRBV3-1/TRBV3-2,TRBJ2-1,CASSQEQSLSEQFF,TGTGCCAGCAGCCAAGAACAATCTCTCAGTGAGCAGTTCTTC
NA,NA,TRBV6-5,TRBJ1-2,CASSWTDTSYGYTF,TGTGCCAGCAGTTGGACAGATACTAGCTATGGCTACACCTTC
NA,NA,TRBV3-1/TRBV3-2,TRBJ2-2,CASSQTLAGELFF,TGTGCCAGCAGCCAGACGCTAGCCGGGGAGCTGTTTTTT
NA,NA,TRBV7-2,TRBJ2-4,CASSLVTGLAKNIQYF,TGTGCCAGCAGCTTAGTAACAGGGTTAGCCAAAAACATTCAGTACTTC
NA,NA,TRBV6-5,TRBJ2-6,CASTPGVGANVLTF,TGTGCCAGCACTCCAGGGGTCGGGGCCAACGTCCTGACTTTC
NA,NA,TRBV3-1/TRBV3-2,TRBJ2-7,CASSHTGEAHF,TGTGCCAGCAGCCATACGGGAGAGGCGCACTTC
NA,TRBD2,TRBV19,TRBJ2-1,CATLLRAGGSFNEQFF,TGTGCCACCCTCCTTCGAGCGGGAGGCTCGTTCAATGAGCAGTTCTTC
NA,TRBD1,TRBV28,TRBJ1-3,CASTDSTGAGNTIYF,TGTGCCAGCACCGACTCAACAGGGGCTGGAAACACCATATATTTT
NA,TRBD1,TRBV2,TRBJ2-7,CASRAGTDLYEQYF,TGTGCCAGCAGGGCCGGGACAGATCTCTACGAGCAGTACTTC
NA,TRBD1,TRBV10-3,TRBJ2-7,CAIREQGAHEQYF,TGTGCCATCAGGGAGCAGGGGGCCCACGAGCAGTACTTC
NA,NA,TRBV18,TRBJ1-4,CASSLQGSNEKLFF,TGTGCCAGCTCACTCCAGGGTAGCAATGAAAAACTGTTTTTT
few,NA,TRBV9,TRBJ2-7,CASSASGQSSYEQYF,TGTGCCAGCAGCGCATCGGGACAAAGCTCCTACGAGCAGTACTTC
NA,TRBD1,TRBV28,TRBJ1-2,CALRTGRNYGYTF,TGTGCCCTCCGGACAGGTCGAAACTATGGCTACACCTTC
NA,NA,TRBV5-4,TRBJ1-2,CATTAGDYGYTF,TGTGCCACAACGGCAGGGGACTATGGCTACACCTTC
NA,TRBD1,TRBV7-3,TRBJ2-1,CASSAPGQGPFSSYNEQFF,TGTGCCAGCAGCGCTCCGGGACAGGGTCCATTTAGCTCCTACAATGAGCAGTTCTTC